This T cell receptor beta chain was captured in a study of beta chain features in type 1 diabetes. Notes on the study in general: Within the patient group, naive, central memory and Treg TCRB repertoires appeared more similar to each other than within healthy donors.

This clone has more than one count but fewer than ten. Its specificity is not known. V was shortened by 0 bases and J by 7 bases, with 16 bases between the two germline ends. Germline V gene sequence: CDR1 SGDLS, CDR2 YYNGEE. This CDR3 is 16 amino acids long. Expressed TCRB transcripts were sequenced because the entire RNA isolate underwent reverse transcription. Here immunoSEQ multiplex PCR was the method, and the copy in TCRdb shows in-frame clones only, minus some. The table shows 150,000 to 200,000 clones, with approximately 13% occurring only once. This chain connects TRBV9 to TRBJ1-4; D is ambiguous. The clonotype was recovered from a woman between 18 and 30 years old in good health. The sequenced sample was central memory CD4+ T cells from blood. The CDR3, as DNA: TGTGCCAGCAGCGTAGGGATGGGCGCCGCGACTGAAAAACTGTTTTTT. As protein: CASSVGMGAATEKLFF.